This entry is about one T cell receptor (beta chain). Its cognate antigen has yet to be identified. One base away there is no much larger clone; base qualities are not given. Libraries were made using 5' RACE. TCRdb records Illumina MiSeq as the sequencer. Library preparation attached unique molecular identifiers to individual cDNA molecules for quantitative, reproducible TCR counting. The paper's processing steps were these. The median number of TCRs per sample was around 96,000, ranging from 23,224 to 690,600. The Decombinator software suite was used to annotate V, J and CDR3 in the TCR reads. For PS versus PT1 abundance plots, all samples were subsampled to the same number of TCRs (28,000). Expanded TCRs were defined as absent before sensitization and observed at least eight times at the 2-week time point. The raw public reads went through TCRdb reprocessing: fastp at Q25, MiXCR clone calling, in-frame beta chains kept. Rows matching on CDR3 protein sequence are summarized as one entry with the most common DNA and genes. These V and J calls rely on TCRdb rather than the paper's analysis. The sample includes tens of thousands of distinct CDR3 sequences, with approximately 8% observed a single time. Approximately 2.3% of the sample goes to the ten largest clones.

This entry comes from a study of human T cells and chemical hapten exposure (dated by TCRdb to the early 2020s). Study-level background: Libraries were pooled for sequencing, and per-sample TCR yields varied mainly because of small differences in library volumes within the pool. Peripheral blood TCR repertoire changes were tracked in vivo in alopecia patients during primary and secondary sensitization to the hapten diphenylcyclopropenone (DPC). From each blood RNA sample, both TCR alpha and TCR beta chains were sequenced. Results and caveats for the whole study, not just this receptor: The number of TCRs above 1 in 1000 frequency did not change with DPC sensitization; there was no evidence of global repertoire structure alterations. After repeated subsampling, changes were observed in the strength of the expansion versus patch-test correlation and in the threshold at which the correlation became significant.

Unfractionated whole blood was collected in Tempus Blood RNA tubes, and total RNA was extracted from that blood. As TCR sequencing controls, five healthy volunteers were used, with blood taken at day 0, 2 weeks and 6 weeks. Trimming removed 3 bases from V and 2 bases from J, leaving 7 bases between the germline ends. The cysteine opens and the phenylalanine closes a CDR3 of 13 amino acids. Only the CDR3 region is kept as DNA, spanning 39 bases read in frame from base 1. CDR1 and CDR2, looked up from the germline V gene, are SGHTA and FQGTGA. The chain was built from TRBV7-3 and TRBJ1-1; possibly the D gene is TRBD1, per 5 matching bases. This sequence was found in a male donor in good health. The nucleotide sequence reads TGTGCCAGCAGCTTGACAGCAAACACTGAAGCTTTCTTT. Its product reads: CASSLTANTEAFF.